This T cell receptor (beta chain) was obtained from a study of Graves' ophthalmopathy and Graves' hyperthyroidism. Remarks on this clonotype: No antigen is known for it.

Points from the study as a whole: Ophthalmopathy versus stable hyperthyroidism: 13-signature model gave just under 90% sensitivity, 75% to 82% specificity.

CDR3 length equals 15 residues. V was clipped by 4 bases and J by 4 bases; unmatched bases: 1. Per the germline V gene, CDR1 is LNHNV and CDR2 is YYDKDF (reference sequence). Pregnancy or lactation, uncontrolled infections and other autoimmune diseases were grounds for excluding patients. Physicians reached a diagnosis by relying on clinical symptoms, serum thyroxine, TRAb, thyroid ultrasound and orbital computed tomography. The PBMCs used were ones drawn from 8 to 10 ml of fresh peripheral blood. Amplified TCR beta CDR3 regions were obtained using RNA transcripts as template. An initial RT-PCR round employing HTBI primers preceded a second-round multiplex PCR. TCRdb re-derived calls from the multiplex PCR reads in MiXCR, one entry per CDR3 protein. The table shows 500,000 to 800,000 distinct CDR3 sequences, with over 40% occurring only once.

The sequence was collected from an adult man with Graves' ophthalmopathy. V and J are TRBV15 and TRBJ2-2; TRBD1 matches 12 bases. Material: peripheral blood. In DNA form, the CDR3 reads TGTGCCACCAGCACGGGACAGGGGGCCACCGGGGAGCTGTTTTTT. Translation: CATSTGQGATGELFF.